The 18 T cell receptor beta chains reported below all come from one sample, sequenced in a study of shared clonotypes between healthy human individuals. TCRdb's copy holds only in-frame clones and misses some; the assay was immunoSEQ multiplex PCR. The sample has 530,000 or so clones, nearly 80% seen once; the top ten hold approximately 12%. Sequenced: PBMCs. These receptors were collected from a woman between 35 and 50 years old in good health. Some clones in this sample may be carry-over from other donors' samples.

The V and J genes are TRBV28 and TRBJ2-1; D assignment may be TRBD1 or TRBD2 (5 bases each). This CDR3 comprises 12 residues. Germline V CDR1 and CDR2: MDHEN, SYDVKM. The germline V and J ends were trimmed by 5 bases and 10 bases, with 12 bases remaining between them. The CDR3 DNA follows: TGTGCCAGCAGTCGGGGCCCAGGGGAGCAGTTCTTC. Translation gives CASSRGPGEQFF.

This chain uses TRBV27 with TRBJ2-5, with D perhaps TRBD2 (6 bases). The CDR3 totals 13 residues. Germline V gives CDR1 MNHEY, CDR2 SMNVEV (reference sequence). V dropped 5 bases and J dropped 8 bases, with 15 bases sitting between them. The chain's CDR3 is CASSPPGLSTQYF. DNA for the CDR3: TGTGCCAGCAGTCCGCCGGGACTTAGTACCCAGTACTTC.

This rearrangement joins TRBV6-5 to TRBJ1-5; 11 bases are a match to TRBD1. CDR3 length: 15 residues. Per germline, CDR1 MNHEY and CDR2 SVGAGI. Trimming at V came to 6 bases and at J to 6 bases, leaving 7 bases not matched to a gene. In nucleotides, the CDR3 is TGTGCCAGCAGACCCACCGGGACAGGGGGTCAGCCCCAGCATTTT. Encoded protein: CASRPTGTGGQPQHF.

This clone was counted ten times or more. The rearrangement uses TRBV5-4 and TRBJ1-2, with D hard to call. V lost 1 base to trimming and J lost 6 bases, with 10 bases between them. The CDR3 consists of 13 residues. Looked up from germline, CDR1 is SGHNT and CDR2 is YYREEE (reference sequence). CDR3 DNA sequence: TGTGCCAGCAGCTTGCTTCTGGGGAATGGCTACACCTTC. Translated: CASSLLLGNGYTF.

The CDR3 is CASSSASGRTDTQYF. The CDR3, as DNA: TGTGCCAGCAGCTCGGCTAGCGGGAGGACAGATACGCAGTATTTT. The V call is TRBV7-3, the J call TRBJ2-3, with TRBD2 matching 11 bases. The V and J ends lost 4 bases and 3 bases, in that order; junction bases with no gene match: 3. This CDR3 comprises 15 residues. Germline CDR1 and CDR2: SGHTA and FQGTGA.

The CDR3 DNA reads as TGTGCCATCAGTGAGCACTCAACGTCCGGGGAGCTGTTTTTT. It codes for CAISEHSTSGELFF. This chain joins TRBV10-3 and TRBJ2-2; D remains unclear. Germline lookup yields CDR1 ENHRY and CDR2 SYGVKD. V gave up 2 bases and J gave up 6 bases, with 10 bases separating them. The CDR3 totals 14 residues.

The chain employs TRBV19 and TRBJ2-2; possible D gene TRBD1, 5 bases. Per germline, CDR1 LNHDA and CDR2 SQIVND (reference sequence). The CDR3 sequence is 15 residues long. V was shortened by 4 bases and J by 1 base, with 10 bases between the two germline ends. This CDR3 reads CASSTDIKNTGELFF. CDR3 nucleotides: TGTGCCAGTAGTACGGACATTAAGAACACCGGGGAGCTGTTTTTT. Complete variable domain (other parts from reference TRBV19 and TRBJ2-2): DGGITQSPKYLFRKEGQNVTLSCEQNLNHDAMYWYRQDPGQGLRLIYYSQIVNDFQKGDIAEGYSVSREKKESFPLTVTSAQKNPTAFYLCASSTDIKNTGELFFGEGSRLTVL.

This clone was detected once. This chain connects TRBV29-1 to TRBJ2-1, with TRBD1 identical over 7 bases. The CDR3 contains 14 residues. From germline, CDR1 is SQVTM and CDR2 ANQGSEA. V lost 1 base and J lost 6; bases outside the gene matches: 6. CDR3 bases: TGCAGCGTTGAAGGACAGGGTGTCGGCAATGAGCAGTTCTTC. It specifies CSVEGQGVGNEQFF.

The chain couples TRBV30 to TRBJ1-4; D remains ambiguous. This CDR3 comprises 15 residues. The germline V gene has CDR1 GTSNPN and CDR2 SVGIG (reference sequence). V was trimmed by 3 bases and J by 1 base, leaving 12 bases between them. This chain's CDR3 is CAWSKGWVTNEKLFF. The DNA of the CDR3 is TGTGCCTGGAGCAAGGGATGGGTAACTAATGAAAAACTGTTTTTT.

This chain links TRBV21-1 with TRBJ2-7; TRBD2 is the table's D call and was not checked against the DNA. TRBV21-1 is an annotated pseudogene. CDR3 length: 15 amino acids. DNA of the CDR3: TGTGCCAGCAGCAAAGTAGGTCCAGCGGGAAACGAGCAGTACTTC. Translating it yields CASSKVGPAGNEQYF.

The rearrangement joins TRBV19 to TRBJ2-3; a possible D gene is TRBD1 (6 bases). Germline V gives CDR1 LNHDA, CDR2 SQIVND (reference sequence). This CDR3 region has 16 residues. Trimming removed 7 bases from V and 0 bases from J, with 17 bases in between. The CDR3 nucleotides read TGTGCCAGTAAAGGGGCAGGGGACGTTAGCACAGATACGCAGTATTTT. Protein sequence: CASKGAGDVSTDTQYF.

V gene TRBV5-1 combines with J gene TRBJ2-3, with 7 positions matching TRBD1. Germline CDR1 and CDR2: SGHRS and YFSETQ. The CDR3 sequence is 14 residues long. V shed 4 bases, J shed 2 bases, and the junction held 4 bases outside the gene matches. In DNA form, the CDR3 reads TGCGCCAGCAGCCCGGGACAGATCACAGATACGCAGTATTTT. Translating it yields CASSPGQITDTQYF.

CDR3 DNA sequence: TGCGCCAGCAGCTTATCCGGGACAGGGTTTGCTGAAGCTTTCTTT. Translating it yields CASSLSGTGFAEAFF. The V call is TRBV5-1, the J call TRBJ1-1, with 9 bases fitting TRBD1. CDR3 size: 15 residues. Unmatched junction bases numbered 8, after V lost 2 bases and J lost 6 bases. Germline assignment: CDR1 SGHRS and CDR2 YFSETQ.

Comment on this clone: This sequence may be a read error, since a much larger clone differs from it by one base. The CDR3 DNA is TGTGCCAGCAGCTCCGGGACAGCGAACACTGAAGCTTTCTTT. The encoded protein is CASSSGTANTEAFF. The chain employs TRBV28 and TRBJ1-1; TRBD1 matches at 7 bases. CDR1 and CDR2 from the germline V gene are MDHEN and SYDVKM. This CDR3 has 14 amino acids. V trimming: 6 bases; J trimming: 1 base; junction bases outside the gene matches: 5.

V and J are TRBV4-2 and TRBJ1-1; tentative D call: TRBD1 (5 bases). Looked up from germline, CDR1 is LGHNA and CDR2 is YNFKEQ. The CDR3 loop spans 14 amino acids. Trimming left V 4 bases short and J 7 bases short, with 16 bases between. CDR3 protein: CASSLGVFSSEAFF. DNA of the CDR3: TGTGCCAGCAGCCTGGGGGTCTTTTCAAGTGAAGCTTTCTTT.

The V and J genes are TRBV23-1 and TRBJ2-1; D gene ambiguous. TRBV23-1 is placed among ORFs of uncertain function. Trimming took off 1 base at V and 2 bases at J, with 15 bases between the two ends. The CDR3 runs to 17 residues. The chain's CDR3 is CASSQLRTAPPYNEQFF. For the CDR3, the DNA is TGCGCCAGCAGTCAATTGAGGACGGCCCCCCCCTACAATGAGCAGTTCTTC.

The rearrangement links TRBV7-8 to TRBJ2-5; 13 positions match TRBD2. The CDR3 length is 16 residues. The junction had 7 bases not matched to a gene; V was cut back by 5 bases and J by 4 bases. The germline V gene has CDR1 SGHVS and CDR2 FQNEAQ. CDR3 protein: CASSPRRTSGRETQYF. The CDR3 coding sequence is TGTGCCAGCAGCCCGAGGCGGACTAGCGGGAGAGAGACCCAGTACTTC.

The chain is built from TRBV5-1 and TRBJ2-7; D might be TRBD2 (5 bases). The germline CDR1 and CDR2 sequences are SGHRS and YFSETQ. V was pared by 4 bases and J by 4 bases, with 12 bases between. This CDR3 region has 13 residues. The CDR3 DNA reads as TGCGCCAGCAGCGCCCCTACGGGGTACGAGCAGTACTTC. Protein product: CASSAPTGYEQYF.